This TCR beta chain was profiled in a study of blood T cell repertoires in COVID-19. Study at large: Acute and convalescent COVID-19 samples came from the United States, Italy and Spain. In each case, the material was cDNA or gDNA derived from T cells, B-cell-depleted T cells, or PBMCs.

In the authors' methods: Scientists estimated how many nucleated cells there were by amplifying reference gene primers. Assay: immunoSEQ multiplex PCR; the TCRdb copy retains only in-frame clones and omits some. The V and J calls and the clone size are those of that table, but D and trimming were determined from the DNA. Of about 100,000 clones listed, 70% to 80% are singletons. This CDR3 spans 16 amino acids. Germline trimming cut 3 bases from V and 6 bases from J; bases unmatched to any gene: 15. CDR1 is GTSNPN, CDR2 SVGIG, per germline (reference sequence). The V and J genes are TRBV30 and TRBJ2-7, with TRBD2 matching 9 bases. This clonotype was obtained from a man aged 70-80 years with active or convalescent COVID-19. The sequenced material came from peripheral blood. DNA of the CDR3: TGTGCCTGGAGCACTAATCCTATAGCGGGGGCAGGCGAGCAGTACTTC. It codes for CAWSTNPIAGAGEQYF.